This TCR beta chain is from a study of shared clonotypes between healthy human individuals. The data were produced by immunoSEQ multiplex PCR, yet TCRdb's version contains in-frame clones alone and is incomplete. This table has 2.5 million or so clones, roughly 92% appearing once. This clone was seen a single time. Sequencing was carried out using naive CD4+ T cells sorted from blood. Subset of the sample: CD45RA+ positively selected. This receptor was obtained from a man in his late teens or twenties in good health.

The DNA for the CDR3 is TGTGCCACCAGCACCCGGCTCGGGGGTGACTACGAGCAGTACTTC. Protein sequence: CATSTRLGGDYEQYF. This chain uses TRBV15 with TRBJ2-7; weak D call: TRBD2 (6 bases). This CDR3 comprises 15 residues. Trimming took 4 bases from V and 3 from J, leaving 16 bases between them. The germline V gene has CDR1 LNHNV and CDR2 YYDKDF (reference sequence).